In its sample, the clone carrying this T cell receptor beta chain was seen many times. Its antigen is still unknown. TCRdb independently ran MiXCR on the 5' RACE reads; one entry per CDR3 protein. Counted here are fewer than 700,000 distinct CDR3 sequences, about a fifth occurring once; the ten biggest clones make up about 8.4%. This sample is drawn from a study of T-cell memory formation after mild COVID-19. The CDR3 consists of 15 residues. The germline V and J ends were trimmed by 3 bases and 1 base, with 12 bases remaining between them. Germline lookup yields CDR1 MDHEN and CDR2 SYDVKM. Study observations and caveats: In second-wave clones peaking day 37, SARS-CoV-2 specificity remained unconfirmed. A subset of responding clones appeared in pre-infection memory, suggesting cross-reactive memory joined. Contracting clones, day 15 to 85, had balanced CD4/CD8, and later expanders favored CD4+. Mostly located in CM and EM were contracting CD4+ clones, with contracting CD8+ clones located in EMRA.

Source material: PBMCs or a T cell subset sorted from them (not recorded which). The J gene is TRBJ1-1, the V gene TRBV28, with D possibly matching TRBD1 (6 bases). The sequence was collected from an adult woman who had mild COVID-19 (a few samples of this study predate the infection). Cell type and time point are not known. The CDR3 is CASSLFGQKNTEAFF. CDR3 nucleotide sequence: TGTGCCAGCAGTTTGTTCGGACAGAAGAACACTGAAGCTTTCTTT.